This is a list of T cell receptor beta chains from one sample in a study of T-cell reconstitution after alpha-beta-depleted transplantation in children. A single record per CDR3 protein comes from TCRdb applying MiXCR to the PCR reads. Of hundreds of thousands of distinct CDR3 sequences in the sample, roughly 10% were seen once. The specimen was PBMCs, collected before TCRalphabeta/CD19-depleted stem cell transplant. These receptors all come from a child younger than two with acute myeloid leukemia, due to receive a stem cell transplant. The CDR3 runs from the conserved cysteine through the conserved F or W. A D gene is named only where the DNA matches it firmly. The size entry is marked missing in some rows and otherwise reads once, few, many or a size class.

J gene: TRBJ2-1
D gene: TRBD2
V gene: TRBV7-3
clone size: many
CDR3 DNA: TGTGCCAGCAGCCATCCGACTAGCGGTCGTGAGCAGTTCTTC
CDR3 protein: CASSHPTSGREQFF

J gene: TRBJ1-2
D gene: -
V gene: TRBV5-1
clone size: many
CDR3 DNA: TGCGCCAGCAGCTTAACTTTCGGCGATGGCTACACCTTC
CDR3 protein: CASSLTFGDGYTF

J gene: TRBJ1-2
D gene: -
V gene: TRBV5-1
clone size: many
CDR3 DNA: TGCGCCAGTGGACGGGACACTGGATTGATCTATGGCTACACCTTC
CDR3 protein: CASGRDTGLIYGYTF

J gene: TRBJ2-3
D gene: TRBD1
V gene: TRBV12-3/TRBV12-4
clone size: many
CDR3 DNA: TGTGCCAGCAGTACCCACAGGGGGCAAGATACGCAGTATTTT
CDR3 protein: CASSTHRGQDTQYF

J gene: TRBJ2-7
D gene: -
V gene: TRBV5-5
clone size: many
CDR3 DNA: TGTGCCAGCAGCTTGACGGCTACCTCCTACGAGCAGTACTTC
CDR3 protein: CASSLTATSYEQYF

J gene: TRBJ1-2
D gene: -
V gene: TRBV19
clone size: few
CDR3 DNA: TGTGCCAGTACCTCCGCGCGTCAGACCAATTATGGCTACACCTTC
CDR3 protein: CASTSARQTNYGYTF

J gene: TRBJ1-1
D gene: TRBD1
V gene: TRBV10-2
clone size: many
CDR3 DNA: TGCGCCAGCAGGTGGGACAGGAGTACTGAAGCTTTCTTT
CDR3 protein: CASRWDRSTEAFF

J gene: TRBJ2-7
D gene: -
V gene: TRBV5-4
clone size: many
CDR3 DNA: TGTGCCAGCAGCTTGTCGGTCGAGCAGTACTTC
CDR3 protein: CASSLSVEQYF

J gene: TRBJ1-1
D gene: -
V gene: TRBV27
clone size: -
CDR3 DNA: TGTGCCAGCAGTTTTGGGGGGCTGACTGAAGCTTTCTTT
CDR3 protein: CASSFGGLTEAFF

J gene: TRBJ2-3
D gene: -
V gene: TRBV5-1
clone size: many
CDR3 DNA: TGCGCCAGCAGCACATCAGCGGTTTTGGAAGATACGCAGTATTTT
CDR3 protein: CASSTSAVLEDTQYF

J gene: TRBJ2-7
D gene: TRBD1
V gene: TRBV20-1
clone size: few
CDR3 DNA: TGCAGTGCGCCGACAGGGAGAAGCTCCTACGAGCAGTACTTC
CDR3 protein: CSAPTGRSSYEQYF

J gene: TRBJ2-2
D gene: -
V gene: TRBV5-1
clone size: many
CDR3 DNA: TGCGCCAGCAGCTTGGGGACGGTGAACACCGGGGAGCTGTTTTTT
CDR3 protein: CASSLGTVNTGELFF

J gene: TRBJ1-2
D gene: -
V gene: TRBV7-9
clone size: many
CDR3 DNA: TGTGCCAGCAGGCAACAGGGTTCCTATGGCTACACCTTC
CDR3 protein: CASRQQGSYGYTF